The clone carrying this T cell receptor beta chain was picked up many times. What it binds is unknown. As TCR cDNA was made by 5'RACE template switching, a universal primer site and UMIs were added. Using its own MiXCR run on the 5' RACE reads, TCRdb lists one record per CDR3 protein. The sample carries roughly 310,000 distinct CDR3 sequences, 3.6% recorded once. This record comes from a study of T cells after yellow fever vaccination. Across the study: Low-cell-number fractions were prepared with SMART-Seq v4 Ultra Low Input.

Study-level results: A weaker but faster secondary response was observed, peaking on day 5 versus 15.

Material: PBMCs, obtained on the day of the yellow fever booster vaccination. This sequence originates from a man aged 18-30 years who received the YFV17D yellow fever vaccine.

CDR3 bases: TGTGCCAGCAGTTTCTTTCCTACTAGCGGGGGAGGTGAGCAGTTCTTC. This encodes CASSFFPTSGGGEQFF. The J gene is TRBJ2-1, the V gene TRBV27; 11 bases match TRBD2. V lost 3 bases, J lost 9 bases, and 10 bases stayed unmatched. Germline CDR1 reads MNHEY; CDR2 reads SMNVEV (reference sequence). The CDR3 is 16 residues long.